This T cell receptor (beta chain) was sequenced during a study of T cells expressing NK-cell markers. With the 5' RACE reads reprocessed, TCRdb shows one record per CDR3 protein and no DNA. This sample lists 150,000 to 160,000 distinct CDR3 sequences; its ten largest clones have 30% to 45%. This TCR was recovered from a woman aged 45-65 years in good health. The sample consisted of blood T cells: a sorted CD56 or NKG2C T cell subset, CD4+ or CD8+ T cells, or bulk PBMC T cells (not recorded which).

CDR3: CASRGWSSETQYF. The V call is TRBV2, the J call TRBJ2-5. Germline V gives CDR1 SNHLY, CDR2 FYNNEI. The CDR3 spans 13 residues.